This T cell receptor beta chain was captured in a study of shared clonotypes between healthy human individuals. Overall study results and limits: Sharing of clonotypes among donors was expected to vary with sequencing depth. Despite large depth, sorted-subset datasets appeared incompletely sequenced.

TCRdb's copy holds only in-frame clones and misses some; the assay was immunoSEQ multiplex PCR. Of under 550,000 clones listed, almost 97% are singletons. To note about this clone: Its antigen remains unknown.

The CDR3 extends over 16 amino acids. CDR1 is MGHRA and CDR2 is YSYEKL in the germline V gene. The V gene lost 1 base and the J gene lost 0 bases, with 10 bases spanning the gap. This receptor was obtained from a woman in her 30s in good health. V and J are TRBV4-1 and TRBJ2-1; no definite D call. Sequenced material: naive CD4+ T cells sorted from blood. Specified subset: CD45RA+ positively selected. The DNA for the CDR3 is TGCGCCAGCAGCCAAGGTCCAGCAAGCTCCTACAATGAGCAGTTCTTC. Translated, it gives CASSQGPASSYNEQFF.